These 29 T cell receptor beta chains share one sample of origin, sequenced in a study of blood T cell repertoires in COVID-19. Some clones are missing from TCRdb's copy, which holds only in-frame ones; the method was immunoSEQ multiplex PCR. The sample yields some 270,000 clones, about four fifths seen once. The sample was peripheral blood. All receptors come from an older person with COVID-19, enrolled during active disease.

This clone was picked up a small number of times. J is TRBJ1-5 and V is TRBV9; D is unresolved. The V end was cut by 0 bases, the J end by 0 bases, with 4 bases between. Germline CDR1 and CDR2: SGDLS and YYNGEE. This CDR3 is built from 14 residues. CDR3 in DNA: TGTGCCAGCAGCGTAGGAGTTAGCAATCAGCCCCAGCATTTT. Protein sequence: CASSVGVSNQPQHF.

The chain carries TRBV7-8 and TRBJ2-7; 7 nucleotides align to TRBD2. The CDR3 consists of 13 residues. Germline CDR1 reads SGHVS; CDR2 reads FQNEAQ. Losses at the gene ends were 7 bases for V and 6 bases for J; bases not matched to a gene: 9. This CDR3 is CASTPLGGSEQYF. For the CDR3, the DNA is TGTGCCAGCACCCCTCTGGGGGGGTCCGAGCAGTACTTC.

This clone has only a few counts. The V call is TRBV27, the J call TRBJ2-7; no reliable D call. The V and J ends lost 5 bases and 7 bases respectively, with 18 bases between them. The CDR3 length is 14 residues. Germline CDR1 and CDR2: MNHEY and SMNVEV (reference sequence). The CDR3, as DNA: TGTGCCAGCAGTCGACGAGGCCGTCGAGAGGAGCAGTACTTC. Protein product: CASSRRGRREEQYF.

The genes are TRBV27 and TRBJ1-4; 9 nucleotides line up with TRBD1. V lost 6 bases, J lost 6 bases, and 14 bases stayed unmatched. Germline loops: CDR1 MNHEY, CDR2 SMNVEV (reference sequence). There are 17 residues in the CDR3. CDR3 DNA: TGTGCCAGCAGCCCAGCCGGGACAGGGCTGTATTATGAAAAACTGTTTTTT. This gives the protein CASSPAGTGLYYEKLFF.

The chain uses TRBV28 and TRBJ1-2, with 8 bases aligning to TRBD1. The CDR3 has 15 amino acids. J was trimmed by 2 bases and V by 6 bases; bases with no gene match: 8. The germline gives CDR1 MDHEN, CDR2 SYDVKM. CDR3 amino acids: CASSALTGVNYGYTF. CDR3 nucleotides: TGTGCCAGCAGCGCCCTGACAGGGGTAAACTATGGCTACACCTTC.

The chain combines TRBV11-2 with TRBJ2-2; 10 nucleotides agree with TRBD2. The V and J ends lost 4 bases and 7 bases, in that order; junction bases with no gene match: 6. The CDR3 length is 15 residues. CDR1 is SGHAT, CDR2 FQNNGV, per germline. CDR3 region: CASSSSGSWGGELFF. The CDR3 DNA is TGTGCCAGCAGCTCTAGCGGGAGCTGGGGCGGGGAGCTGTTTTTT.

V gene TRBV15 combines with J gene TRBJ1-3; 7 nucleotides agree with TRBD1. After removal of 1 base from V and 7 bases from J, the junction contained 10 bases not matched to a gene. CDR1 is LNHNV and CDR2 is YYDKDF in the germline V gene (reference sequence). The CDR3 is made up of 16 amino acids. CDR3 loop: CATSRVAQGQRNTIYF. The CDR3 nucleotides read TGTGCCACCAGCAGAGTAGCACAGGGGCAGAGGAACACCATATATTTT.

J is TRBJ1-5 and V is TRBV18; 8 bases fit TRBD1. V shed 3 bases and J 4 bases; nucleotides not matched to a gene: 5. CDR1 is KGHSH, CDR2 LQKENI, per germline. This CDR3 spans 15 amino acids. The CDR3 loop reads CASSPQGQGNQPQHF. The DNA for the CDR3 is TGTGCCAGCTCACCGCAAGGACAGGGAAATCAGCCCCAGCATTTT.

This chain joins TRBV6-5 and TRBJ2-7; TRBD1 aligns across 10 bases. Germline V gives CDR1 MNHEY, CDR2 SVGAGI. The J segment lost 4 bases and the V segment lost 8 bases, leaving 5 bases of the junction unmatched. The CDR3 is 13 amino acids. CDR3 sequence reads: CASRGTGEYEQYF. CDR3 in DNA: TGTGCCAGCCGCGGGACAGGGGAGTACGAGCAGTACTTC.

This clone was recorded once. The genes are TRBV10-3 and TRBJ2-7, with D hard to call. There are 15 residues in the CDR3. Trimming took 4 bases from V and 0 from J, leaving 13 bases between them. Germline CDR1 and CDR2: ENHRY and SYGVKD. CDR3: CAISVGATSSYEQYF. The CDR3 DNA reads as TGTGCCATCAGTGTGGGCGCCACAAGCTCCTACGAGCAGTACTTC.

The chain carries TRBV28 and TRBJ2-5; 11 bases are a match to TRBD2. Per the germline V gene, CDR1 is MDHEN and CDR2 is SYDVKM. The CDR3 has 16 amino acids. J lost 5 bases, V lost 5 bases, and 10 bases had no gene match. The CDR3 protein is CASSPLLAGVVETQYF. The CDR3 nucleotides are TGTGCCAGCAGTCCACTACTAGCGGGGGTCGTGGAGACCCAGTACTTC.

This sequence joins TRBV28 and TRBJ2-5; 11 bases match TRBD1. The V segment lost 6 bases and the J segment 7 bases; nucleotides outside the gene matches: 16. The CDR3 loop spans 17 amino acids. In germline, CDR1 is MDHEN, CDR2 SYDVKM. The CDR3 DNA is TGTGCCAGCAGACCTAGGGGACAGGGGGTAGTAGGGGTGACCCAGTACTTC. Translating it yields CASRPRGQGVVGVTQYF.

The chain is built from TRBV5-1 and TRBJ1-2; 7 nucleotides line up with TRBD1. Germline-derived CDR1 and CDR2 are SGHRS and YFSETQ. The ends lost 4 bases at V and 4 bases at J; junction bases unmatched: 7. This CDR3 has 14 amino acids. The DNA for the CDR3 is TGCGCCAGCAGCCCGGCGACAGGGCCCTATGGCTACACCTTC. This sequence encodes CASSPATGPYGYTF.

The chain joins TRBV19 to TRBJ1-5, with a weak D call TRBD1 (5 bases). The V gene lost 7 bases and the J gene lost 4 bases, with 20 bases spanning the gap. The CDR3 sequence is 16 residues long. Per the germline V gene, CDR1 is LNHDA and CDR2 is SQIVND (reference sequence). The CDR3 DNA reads TGTGCCAGTACCCCCTCCCCGACAGTCATAAATCAGCCCCAGCATTTT. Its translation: CASTPSPTVINQPQHF.

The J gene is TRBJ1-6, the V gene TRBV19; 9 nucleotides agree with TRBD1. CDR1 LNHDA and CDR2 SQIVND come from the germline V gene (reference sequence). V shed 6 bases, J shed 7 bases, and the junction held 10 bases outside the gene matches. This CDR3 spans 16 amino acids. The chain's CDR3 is CASSTIQGTGNSPLHF. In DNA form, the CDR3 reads TGTGCCAGTAGCACCATCCAGGGGACAGGGAATTCACCCCTCCACTTT.

DNA of the CDR3: TGTGCCAGTAGCCCAGCGGGGGTACAAGAGACCCAGTACTTC. Translating it yields CASSPAGVQETQYF. The chain joins TRBV19 to TRBJ2-5; TRBD2 matches 8 bases. The J segment lost 2 bases and the V segment lost 6 bases, leaving 5 bases of the junction unmatched. Germline V gene data show CDR1 as LNHDA and CDR2 as SQIVND (reference sequence). The CDR3 contains 14 residues.

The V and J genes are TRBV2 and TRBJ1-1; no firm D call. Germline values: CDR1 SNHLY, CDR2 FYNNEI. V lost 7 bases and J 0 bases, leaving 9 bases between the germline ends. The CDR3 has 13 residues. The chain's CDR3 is CASISNMNTEAFF. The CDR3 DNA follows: TGTGCCAGCATAAGCAATATGAACACTGAAGCTTTCTTT.

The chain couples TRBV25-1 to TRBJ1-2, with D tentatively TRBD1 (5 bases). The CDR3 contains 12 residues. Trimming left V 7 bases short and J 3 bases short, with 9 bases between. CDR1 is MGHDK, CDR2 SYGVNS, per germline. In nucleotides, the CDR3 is TGTGCCAGCAATGCGGGGGACTATGGCTACACCTTC. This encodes CASNAGDYGYTF.

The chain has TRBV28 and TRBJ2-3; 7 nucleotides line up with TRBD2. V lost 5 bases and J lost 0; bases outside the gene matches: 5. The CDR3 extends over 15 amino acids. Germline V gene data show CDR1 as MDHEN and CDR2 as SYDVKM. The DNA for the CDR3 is TGTGCCAGCAGTACCCCGGGGGGTAGCACAGATACGCAGTATTTT. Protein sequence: CASSTPGGSTDTQYF. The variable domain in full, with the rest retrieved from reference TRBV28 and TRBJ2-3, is DVKVTQSSRYLVKRTGEKVFLECVQDMDHENMFWYRQDPGLGLRLIYFSYDVKMKEKGDIPEGYSVSREKKERFSLILESASTNQTSMYLCASSTPGGSTDTQYFGPGTRLTVL.

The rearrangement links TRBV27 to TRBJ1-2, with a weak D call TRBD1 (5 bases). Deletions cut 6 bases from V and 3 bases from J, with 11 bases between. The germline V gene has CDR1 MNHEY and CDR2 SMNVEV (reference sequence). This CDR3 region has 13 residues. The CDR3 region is CASSRGTHYGYTF. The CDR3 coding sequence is TGTGCCAGCAGCCGCGGGACCCACTATGGCTACACCTTC.

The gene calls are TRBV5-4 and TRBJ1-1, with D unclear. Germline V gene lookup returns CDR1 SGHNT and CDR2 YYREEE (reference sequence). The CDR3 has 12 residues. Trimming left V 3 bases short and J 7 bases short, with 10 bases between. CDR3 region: CASSSTVDEAFF. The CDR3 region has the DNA TGTGCCAGCAGCTCCACAGTGGATGAAGCTTTCTTT.

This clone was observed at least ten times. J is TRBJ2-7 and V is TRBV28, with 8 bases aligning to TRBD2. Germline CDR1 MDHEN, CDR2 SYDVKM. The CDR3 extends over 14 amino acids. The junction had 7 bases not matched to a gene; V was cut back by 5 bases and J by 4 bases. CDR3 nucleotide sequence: TGTGCCAGCAGTCGCCCGGGAGGGCCGTACGAGCAGTACTTC. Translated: CASSRPGGPYEQYF.

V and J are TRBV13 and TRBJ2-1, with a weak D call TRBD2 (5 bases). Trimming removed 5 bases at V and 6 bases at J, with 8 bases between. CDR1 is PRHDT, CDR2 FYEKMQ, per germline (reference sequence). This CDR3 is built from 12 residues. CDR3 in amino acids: CASSLTSNEQFF. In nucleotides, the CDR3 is TGTGCCAGCAGCCTTACTAGCAATGAGCAGTTCTTC. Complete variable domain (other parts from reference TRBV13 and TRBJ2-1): AAGVIQSPRHLIKEKRETATLKCYPIPRHDTVYWYQQGPGQDPQFLISFYEKMQSDKGSIPDRFSAQQFSDYHSELNMSSLELGDSALYFCASSLTSNEQFFGPGTRLTVL.

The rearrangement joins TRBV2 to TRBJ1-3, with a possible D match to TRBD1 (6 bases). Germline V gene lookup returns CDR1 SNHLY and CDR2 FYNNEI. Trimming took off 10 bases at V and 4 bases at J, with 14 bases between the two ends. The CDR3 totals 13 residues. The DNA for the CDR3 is TGTGCCACCACAGGGTTGACCGGAAACACCATATATTTT. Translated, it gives CATTGLTGNTIYF.

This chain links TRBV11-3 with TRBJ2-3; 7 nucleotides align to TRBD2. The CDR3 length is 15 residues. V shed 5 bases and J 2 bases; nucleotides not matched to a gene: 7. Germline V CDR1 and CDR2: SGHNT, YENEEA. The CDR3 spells CASSGRGPPTDTQYF. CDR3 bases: TGTGCCAGCAGCGGGAGGGGCCCCCCCACAGATACGCAGTATTTT.

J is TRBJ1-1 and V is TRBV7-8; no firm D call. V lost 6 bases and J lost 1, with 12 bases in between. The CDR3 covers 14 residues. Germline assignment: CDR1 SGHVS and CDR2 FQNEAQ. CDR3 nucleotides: TGTGCCAGCAGGGAGAGGTCGGCGAACACTGAAGCTTTCTTT. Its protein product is CASRERSANTEAFF.

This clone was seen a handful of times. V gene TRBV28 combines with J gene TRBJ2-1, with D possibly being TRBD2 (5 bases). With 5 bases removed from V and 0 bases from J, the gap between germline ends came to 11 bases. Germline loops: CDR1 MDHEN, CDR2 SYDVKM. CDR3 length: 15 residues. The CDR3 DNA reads TGTGCCAGCAGTGTTACCCGGGGCTCCTACAATGAGCAGTTCTTC. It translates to CASSVTRGSYNEQFF.

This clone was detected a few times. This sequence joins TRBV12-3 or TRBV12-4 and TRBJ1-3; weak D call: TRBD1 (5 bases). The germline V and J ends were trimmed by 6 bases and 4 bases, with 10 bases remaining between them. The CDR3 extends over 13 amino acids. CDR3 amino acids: CASSLKGGNTIYF. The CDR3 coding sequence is TGTGCCAGCAGCCTCAAGGGGGGAAACACCATATATTTT.

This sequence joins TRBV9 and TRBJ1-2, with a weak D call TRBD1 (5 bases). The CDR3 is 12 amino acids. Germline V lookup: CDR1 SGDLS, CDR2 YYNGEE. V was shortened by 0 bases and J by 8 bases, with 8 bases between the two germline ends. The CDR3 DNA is TGTGCCAGCAGCGTAGCGGGGGGGGGCTACACCTTC. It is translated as CASSVAGGGYTF. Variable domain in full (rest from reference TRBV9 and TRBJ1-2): DSGVTQTPKHLITATGQRVTLRCSPRSGDLSVYWYQQSLDQGLQFLIQYYNGEERAKGNILERFSAQQFPDLHSELNLSSLELGDSALYFCASSVAGGGYTFGSGTRLTVV.